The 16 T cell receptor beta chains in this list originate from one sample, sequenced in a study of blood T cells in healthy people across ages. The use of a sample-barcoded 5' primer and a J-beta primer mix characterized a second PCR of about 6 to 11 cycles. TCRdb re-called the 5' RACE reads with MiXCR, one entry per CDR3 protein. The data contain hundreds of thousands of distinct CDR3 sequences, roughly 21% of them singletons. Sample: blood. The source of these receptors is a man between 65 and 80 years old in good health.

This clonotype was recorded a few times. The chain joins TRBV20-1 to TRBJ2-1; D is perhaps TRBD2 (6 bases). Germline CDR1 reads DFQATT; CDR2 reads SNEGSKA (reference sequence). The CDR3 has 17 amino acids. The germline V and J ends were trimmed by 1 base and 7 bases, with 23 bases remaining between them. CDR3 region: CSARALYGGEVRNEQFF. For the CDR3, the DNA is TGCAGTGCTAGAGCGCTATACGGAGGGGAGGTTCGTAATGAGCAGTTCTTC.

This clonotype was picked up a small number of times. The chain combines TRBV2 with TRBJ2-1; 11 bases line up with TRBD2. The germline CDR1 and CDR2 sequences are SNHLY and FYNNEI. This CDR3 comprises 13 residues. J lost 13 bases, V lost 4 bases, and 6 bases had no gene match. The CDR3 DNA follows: TGTGCCAGCAGTGTTACTAGCGGGAGTCTTCAGTTCTTC. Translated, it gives CASSVTSGSLQFF. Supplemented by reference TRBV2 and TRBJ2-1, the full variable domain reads EPEVTQTPSHQVTQMGQEVILRCVPISNHLYFYWYRQILGQKVEFLVSFYNNEISEKSEIFDDQFSVERPDGSNFTLKIRSTKLEDSAMYFCASSVTSGSLQFFGPGTRLTVL.

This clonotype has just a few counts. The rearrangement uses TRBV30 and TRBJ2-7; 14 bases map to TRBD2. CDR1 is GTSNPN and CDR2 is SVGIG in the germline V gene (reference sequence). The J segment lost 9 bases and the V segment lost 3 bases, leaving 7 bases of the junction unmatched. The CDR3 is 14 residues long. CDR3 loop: CAWSSTSGRAPQYF. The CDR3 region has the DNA TGTGCCTGGAGCTCGACTAGCGGGAGGGCCCCGCAGTACTTC.

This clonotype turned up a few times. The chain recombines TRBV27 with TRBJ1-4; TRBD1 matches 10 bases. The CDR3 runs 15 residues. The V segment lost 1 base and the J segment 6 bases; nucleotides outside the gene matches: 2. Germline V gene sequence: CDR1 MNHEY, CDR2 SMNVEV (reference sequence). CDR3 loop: CASSLLGQGDEKLFF. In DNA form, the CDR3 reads TGTGCCAGCAGTTTATTAGGACAGGGGGATGAAAAACTGTTTTTT.

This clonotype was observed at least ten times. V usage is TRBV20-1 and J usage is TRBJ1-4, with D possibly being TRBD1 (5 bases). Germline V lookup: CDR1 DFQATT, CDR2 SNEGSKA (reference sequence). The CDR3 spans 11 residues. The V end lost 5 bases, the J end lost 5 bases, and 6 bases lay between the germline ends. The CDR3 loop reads CSARDNEKLFF. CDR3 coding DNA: TGCAGTGCTCGGGACAATGAAAAACTGTTTTTT.

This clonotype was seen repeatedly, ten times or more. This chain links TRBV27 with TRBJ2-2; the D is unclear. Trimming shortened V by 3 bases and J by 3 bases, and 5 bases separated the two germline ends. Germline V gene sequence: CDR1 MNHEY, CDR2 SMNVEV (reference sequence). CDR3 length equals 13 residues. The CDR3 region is CASSFVYTGELFF. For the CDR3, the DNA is TGTGCCAGCAGTTTTGTCTACACCGGGGAGCTGTTTTTT.

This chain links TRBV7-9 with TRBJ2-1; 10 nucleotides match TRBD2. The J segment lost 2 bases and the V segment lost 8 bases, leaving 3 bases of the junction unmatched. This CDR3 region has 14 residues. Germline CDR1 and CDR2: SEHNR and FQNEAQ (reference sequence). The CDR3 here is CASGAGGAYNEQFF. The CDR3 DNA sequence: TGTGCCAGCGGAGCGGGAGGGGCCTACAATGAGCAGTTCTTC.

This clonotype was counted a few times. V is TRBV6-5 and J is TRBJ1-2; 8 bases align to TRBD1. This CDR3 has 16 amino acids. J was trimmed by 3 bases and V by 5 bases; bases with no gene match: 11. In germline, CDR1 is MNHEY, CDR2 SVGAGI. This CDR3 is CASSTAPTGVDYGYTF. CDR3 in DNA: TGTGCCAGCAGTACGGCTCCGACAGGGGTAGACTATGGCTACACCTTC.

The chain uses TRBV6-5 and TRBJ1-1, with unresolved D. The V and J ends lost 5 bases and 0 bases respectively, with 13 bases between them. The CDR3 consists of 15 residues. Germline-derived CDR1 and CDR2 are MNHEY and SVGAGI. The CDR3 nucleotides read TGTGCCAGCAGTCCCGTGTTAGAGTTGAACACTGAAGCTTTCTTT. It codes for CASSPVLELNTEAFF.

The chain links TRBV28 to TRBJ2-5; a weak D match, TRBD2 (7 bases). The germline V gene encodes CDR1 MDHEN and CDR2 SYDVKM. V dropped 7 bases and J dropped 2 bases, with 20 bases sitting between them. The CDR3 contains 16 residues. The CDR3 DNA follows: TGTGCCAGCACTATACGAAAGGGGGGGGGGCAAGAGACCCAGTACTTC. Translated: CASTIRKGGGQETQYF.

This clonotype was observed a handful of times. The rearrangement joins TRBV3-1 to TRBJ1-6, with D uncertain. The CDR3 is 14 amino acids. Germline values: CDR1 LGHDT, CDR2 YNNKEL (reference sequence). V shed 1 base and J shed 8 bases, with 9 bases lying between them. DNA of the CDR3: TGTGCCAGCAGCCAAGTACGGGGTGATTCACCCCTCCACTTT. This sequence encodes CASSQVRGDSPLHF. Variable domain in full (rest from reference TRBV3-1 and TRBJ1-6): DTAVSQTPKYLVTQMGNDKSIKCEQNLGHDTMYWYKQDSKKFLKIMFSYNNKELIINETVPNRFSPKSPDKAHLNLHINSLELGDSAVYFCASSQVRGDSPLHFGNGTRLTVT.

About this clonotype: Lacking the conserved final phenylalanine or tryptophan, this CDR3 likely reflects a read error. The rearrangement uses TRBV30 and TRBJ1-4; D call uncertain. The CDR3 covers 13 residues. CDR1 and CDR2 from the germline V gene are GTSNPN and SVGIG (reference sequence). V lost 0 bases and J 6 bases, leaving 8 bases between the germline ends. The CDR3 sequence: CAWSVIGYEKLFS. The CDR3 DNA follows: TGTGCCTGGAGTGTAATCGGGTATGAAAAACTGTTTTCT.

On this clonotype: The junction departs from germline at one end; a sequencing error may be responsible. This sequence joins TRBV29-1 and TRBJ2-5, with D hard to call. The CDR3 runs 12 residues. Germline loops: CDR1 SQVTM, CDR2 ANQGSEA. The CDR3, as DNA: TGCAGCGTCAGATTTGGCGGTGAGACCCAGCACTTC. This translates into CSVRFGGETQHF.

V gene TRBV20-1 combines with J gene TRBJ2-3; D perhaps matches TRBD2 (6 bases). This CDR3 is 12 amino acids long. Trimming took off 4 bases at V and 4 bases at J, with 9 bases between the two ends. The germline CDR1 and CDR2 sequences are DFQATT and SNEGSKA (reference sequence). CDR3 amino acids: CSAIQRADTQYF. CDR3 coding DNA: TGCAGTGCTATTCAGCGGGCAGATACGCAGTATTTT.

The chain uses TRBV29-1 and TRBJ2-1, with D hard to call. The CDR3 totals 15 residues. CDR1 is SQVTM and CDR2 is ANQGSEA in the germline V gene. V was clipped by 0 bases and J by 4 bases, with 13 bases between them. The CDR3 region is CSVEEITRAYNEQFF. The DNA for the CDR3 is TGCAGCGTTGAAGAAATCACCCGGGCTTACAATGAGCAGTTCTTC.

The CDR3 sequence: CASSSTRYAEQFF. The DNA of the CDR3 is TGTGCCAGCAGCTCGACTCGATATGCTGAGCAGTTCTTC. V usage is TRBV7-3 and J usage is TRBJ2-1; D is undetermined. Germline CDR1 reads SGHTA; CDR2 reads FQGTGA. The CDR3 runs to 13 residues. Between the trimmed V and J ends, which lost 4 bases and 9 bases, there was a span of 13 bases. Supplemented by reference TRBV7-3 and TRBJ2-1, the full variable domain reads GAGVSQTPSNKVTEKGKYVELRCDPISGHTALYWYRQSLGQGPEFLIYFQGTGAADDSGLPNDRFFAVRPEGSVSTLKIQRTERGDSAVYLCASSSTRYAEQFFGPGTRLTVL.